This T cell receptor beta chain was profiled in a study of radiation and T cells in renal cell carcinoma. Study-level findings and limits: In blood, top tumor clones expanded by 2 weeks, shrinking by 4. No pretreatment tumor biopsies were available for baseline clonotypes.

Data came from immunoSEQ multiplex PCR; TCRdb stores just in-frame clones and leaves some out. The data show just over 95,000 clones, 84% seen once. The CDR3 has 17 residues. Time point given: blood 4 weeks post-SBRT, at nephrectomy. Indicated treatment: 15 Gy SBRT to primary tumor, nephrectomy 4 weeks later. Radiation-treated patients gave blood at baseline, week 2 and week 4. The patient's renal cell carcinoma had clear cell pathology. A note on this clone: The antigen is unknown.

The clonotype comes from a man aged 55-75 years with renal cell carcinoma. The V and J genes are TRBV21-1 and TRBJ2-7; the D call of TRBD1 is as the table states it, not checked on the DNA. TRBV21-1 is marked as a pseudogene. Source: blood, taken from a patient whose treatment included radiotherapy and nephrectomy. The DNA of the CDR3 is TGTGCCAGCAGCAAAGGGTTAACAGGAGTCCTTACCTACGAGCAGTACTTC. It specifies CASSKGLTGVLTYEQYF.